The sequence of this T cell receptor beta chain was determined in a study of CD8+ T cells in alopecia areata. Sequencing relied on a cDNA template that was reverse transcribed from extracted RNA. The table came from immunoSEQ multiplex PCR; TCRdb's copy has only in-frame clones and leaves some out. Altogether under 250,000 clones are present, 50% to 70% being singletons, with the ten largest covering around 0.44%. V was trimmed by 2 bases and J by 8 bases, leaving 14 bases between them. Germline V gives CDR1 SGDLS, CDR2 YYNGEE. This CDR3 comprises 15 residues. This receptor was identified in a human donor with alopecia areata. The sample consisted of CD4+ T cells sorted from blood, taken at week 0. The chain links TRBV9 to TRBJ1-6, with D perhaps matching TRBD1 (5 bases). The DNA for the CDR3 is TGTGCCAGCAGCGTCTTGGGGACTCCCGATTCACCCCTCCACTTT. Its translation is CASSVLGTPDSPLHF.